The 8 T cell receptor beta chains reported below all come from one sample, sequenced in a study of tissue T cells after allogeneic stem cell transplantation. The method was immunoSEQ multiplex PCR; TCRdb's version includes in-frame clones alone and lacks a portion of them. This sample yields approximately 47,000 clones, of which roughly 75% are seen a single time; roughly 0.7% belongs to the top ten. Sequenced input: sorted cells pooled from one or two spleens. All receptors derive from a pool of C57BL/6 mice in good health.

This clone was seen more than once but under ten times. Mouse names are used for the genes. The read terminates 1 residue ahead of where the CDR3 ends, so the germline J gene completes it. The chain couples TRBV15 to TRBJ1-4, with D maybe TRBD1 (5 bases). Germline-derived CDR1 and CDR2 are SGHND and FRSKSL. The V and J ends lost 1 base and 0 bases respectively, with 6 bases between them. This CDR3 has 15 residues. CDR3 DNA, as far as it was read: TGTGCCAGCAGTTTAGGGGGGGTTTCCAACGAAAGATTATTT. Protein product: CASSLGGVSNERLF. The whole CDR3 sequence is CASSLGGVSNERLFF.

This clone has a handful of counts. Germline and genes here are mouse. Read sequence stops 1 residue before the CDR3 end, and the germline J gene provides the missing end. The chain has TRBV3 and TRBJ2-1, with a possible D match to TRBD1 (6 bases). V shed 2 bases and J shed 1 base, with 6 bases lying between them. The CDR3 length is 14 residues. Germline V gives CDR1 SNHLY, CDR2 FYNGKV (reference sequence). The CDR3 spells CASSLQGNYAEQFF. The DNA read from the CDR3 is TGTGCCAGCAGCTTACAGGGGAACTATGCTGAGCAGTTC. Drawing the rest from reference TRBV3 and TRBJ2-1, the complete variable domain is GPKVLQIPSHQIIDMGQMVTLNCDPVSNHLYFYWYKQILGQQMEFLVNFYNGKVMEKSKLFKDQFSVERPDGSYFTLKIQPTALEDSAVYFCASSLQGNYAEQFFGPGTRLTVL.

As concerns this clone: Gene names and germline refer to mouse. Coverage ceases 1 residue before the CDR3 finishes, and the germline J gene fills in the end. V and J are TRBV14 and TRBJ2-5, with D tentatively TRBD1 (5 bases). Germline-derived CDR1 and CDR2 are SGHDT and FRDEAV. The CDR3 spans 14 residues. V was trimmed by 0 bases and J by 4 bases, leaving 9 bases between them. The DNA read from the CDR3 is TGTGCCAGCAGTTTCTCACCAGGGAAAGACACCCAGTAC. Translated: CASSFSPGKDTQY. The CDR3, in full, reads CASSFSPGKDTQYF.

With regard to this clone: Gene and germline names: mouse. The CDR3 goes on 1 residue after the read ends, and that part is filled in from the germline J gene. V and J are TRBV3 and TRBJ1-1; 7 nucleotides match TRBD1. Germline trimming cut 2 bases from V and 1 base from J; bases unmatched to any gene: 4. CDR3 length: 15 amino acids. Germline CDR1 and CDR2: SNHLY and FYNGKV (reference sequence). The part of the CDR3 DNA that was read is TGTGCCAGCAGCTTAACCGGACAGGAAAACACAGAAGTCTTC. Protein sequence: CASSLTGQENTEVF. The whole CDR3 is CASSLTGQENTEVFF.

Of note for this clone: Gene names are the mouse ones. The CDR3 extends 1 residue past the end of the read, so its final part is completed from the germline J gene. The chain links TRBV31 to TRBJ2-3; a possible D gene is TRBD1 (6 bases). The CDR3 extends over 12 amino acids. CDR1 is GKSSPN and CDR2 is SITVG in the germline V gene. V lost 7 bases and J lost 1, with 9 bases in between. The chain's CDR3 is CAYSGGAETLYF. Partial CDR3 DNA: TGTGCCTACTCAGGGGGTGCAGAAACGCTGTAT.

On this clone: Gene names follow the mouse nomenclature. The read finishes 1 residue shy of the CDR3 end, and the germline J gene is used to complete it. V usage is TRBV20 and J usage is TRBJ2-5; TRBD1 agrees at 10 bases. The CDR3 length is 14 residues. Unmatched junction bases numbered 3, after V lost 0 bases and J lost 6 bases. Germline loops: CDR1 GFQATS, CDR2 STVNSAI. The sequenced part of the CDR3 DNA is TGTGGTGCTAGGGATTGGGACAGGGGTGACACCCAGTAC. Its translation: CGARDWDRGDTQY. The full CDR3 protein is CGARDWDRGDTQYF.

A remark on this clone: Mouse germline and gene names are used. The read stops 1 residue short of the end of the CDR3; the missing end is completed from the germline J gene. The rearrangement joins TRBV23 to TRBJ2-3; the table's D gene call, TRBD1, was not cross checked with the DNA. Germline values: CDR1 KGHTA, CDR2 FQNQQP. The CDR3 runs 15 residues. Incomplete CDR3 DNA: TGCTCCAGCAGTCAAGGGACAGGGAGTGCAGAAACGCTGTAT. Amino acid sequence: CSSSQGTGSAETLY. The CDR3 in full is CSSSQGTGSAETLYF. Using reference TRBV23 and TRBJ2-3 for the parts outside the CDR3, the full variable domain is DAAVTQKPRYLIKMKGQEAEMKCIPEKGHTAVFWYQQKQSKELKFLIYFQNQQPLDQIDMVKERFSAVCPSSSLCSLGIRTCEAEDSALYLCSSSQGTGSAETLYFGSGTRLTVL.

The table lists this clone with a count of one. Here the gene names and germline are mouse. The read is 1 residue too short to cover the CDR3 end, so that end is filled in from the germline J gene. The V call is TRBV1, the J call TRBJ2-5; 7 bases line up with TRBD2. This CDR3 has 13 amino acids. The V segment lost 3 bases and the J segment 4 bases; nucleotides outside the gene matches: 1. Germline CDR1 is NSQYPW and CDR2 is LRSPGD (reference sequence). The CDR3 loop reads CTCSATGEDTQYF. The CDR3 bases that were read are TGCACCTGCAGTGCCACTGGGGAAGACACCCAGTAC.